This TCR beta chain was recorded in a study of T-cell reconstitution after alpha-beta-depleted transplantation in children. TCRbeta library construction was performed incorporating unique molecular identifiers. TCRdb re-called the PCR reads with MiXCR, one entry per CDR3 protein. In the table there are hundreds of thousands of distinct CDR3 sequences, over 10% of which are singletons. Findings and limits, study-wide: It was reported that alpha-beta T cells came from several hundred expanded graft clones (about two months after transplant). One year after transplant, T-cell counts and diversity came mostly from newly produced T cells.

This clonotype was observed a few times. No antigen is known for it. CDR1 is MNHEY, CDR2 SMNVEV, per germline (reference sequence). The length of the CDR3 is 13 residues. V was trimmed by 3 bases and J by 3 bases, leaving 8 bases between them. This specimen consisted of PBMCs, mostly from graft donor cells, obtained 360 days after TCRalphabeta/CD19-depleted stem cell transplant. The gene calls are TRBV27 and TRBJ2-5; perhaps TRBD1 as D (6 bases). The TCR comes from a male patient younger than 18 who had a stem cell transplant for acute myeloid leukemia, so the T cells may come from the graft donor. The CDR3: CASSFTGKETQYF. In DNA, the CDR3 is TGTGCCAGCAGTTTTACAGGGAAAGAGACCCAGTACTTC.